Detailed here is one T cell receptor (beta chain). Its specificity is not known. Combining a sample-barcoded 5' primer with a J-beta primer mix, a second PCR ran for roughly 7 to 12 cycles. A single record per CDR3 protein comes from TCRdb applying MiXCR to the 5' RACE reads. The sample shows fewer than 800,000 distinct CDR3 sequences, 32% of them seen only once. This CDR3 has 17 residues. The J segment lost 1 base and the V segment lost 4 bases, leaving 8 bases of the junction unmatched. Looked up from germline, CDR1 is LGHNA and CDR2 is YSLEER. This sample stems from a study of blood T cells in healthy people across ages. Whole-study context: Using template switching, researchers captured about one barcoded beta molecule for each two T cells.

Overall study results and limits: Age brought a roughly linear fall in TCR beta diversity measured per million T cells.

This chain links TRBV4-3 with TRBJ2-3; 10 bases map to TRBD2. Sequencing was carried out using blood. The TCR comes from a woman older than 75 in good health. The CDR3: CASSLGALAGGTDTQYF. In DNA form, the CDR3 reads TGCGCCAGCAGCCTAGGTGCCCTAGCGGGGGGCACAGATACGCAGTATTTT.